Listed below are T cell receptor beta chains from one sample, sequenced in a study of patients and donors after allogeneic stem cell transplantation. Via MiXCR, TCRdb re-called the RT-PCR reads, giving one row per CDR3 protein. Of around 200,000 distinct CDR3 sequences listed, around 40% were seen once; the top ten hold approximately 10%. Sequencing was carried out using blood, either unsorted or a sorted T cell fraction (not recorded which). These receptors were obtained from a human donor who was either an allogeneic HSCT recipient or a stem cell or donor lymphocyte infusion donor (not recorded which). It is not recorded whose cells these are; they may come from a transplant donor. CDR3s include the opening cysteine and the closing phenylalanine or tryptophan. D genes are given only for firm matches. Size tells how often a clone was seen (once, few, many) or the class of an expanded clone, and some rows leave it out.

v_call: TRBV10-2; clone_size: NA; d_call: TRBD1; j_call: TRBJ1-5; cdr3_nt: TGCGCCAGCAGTGACAGGGGGCGAGGAGGCAATCAGCCCCAGCATTTT; cdr3_aa: CASSDRGRGGNQPQHF
v_call: TRBV6-2/TRBV6-3; clone_size: NA; d_call: NA; j_call: TRBJ1-2; cdr3_nt: TGTGCCAGCAGCTTCATCAGGGAGAACTATGGCTACACCTTC; cdr3_aa: CASSFIRENYGYTF
v_call: TRBV7-2; clone_size: NA; d_call: NA; j_call: TRBJ1-1; cdr3_nt: TGTGCCAGCAGGACTACAGGGAAGGAGACTGAAGCTTTCTTT; cdr3_aa: CASRTTGKETEAFF
v_call: TRBV29-1; clone_size: NA; d_call: NA; j_call: TRBJ1-1; cdr3_nt: TGCAGCGTTGATCAGGCCCCCGAAGGCCAGAAAGCTTTCTTT; cdr3_aa: CSVDQAPEGQKAFF
v_call: TRBV12-3/TRBV12-4; clone_size: NA; d_call: NA; j_call: TRBJ1-5; cdr3_nt: TGTGCCAGCAGTTTTATGGTAGGCAATCAGCCCCAGCATTTT; cdr3_aa: CASSFMVGNQPQHF
v_call: TRBV29-1; clone_size: few; d_call: TRBD1; j_call: TRBJ1-1; cdr3_nt: TGCAGCACAAGGACAGGGGACGCGCGGAACACTGAAGCTTTCTTT; cdr3_aa: CSTRTGDARNTEAFF
v_call: TRBV4-3; clone_size: NA; d_call: TRBD1; j_call: TRBJ2-1; cdr3_nt: TGCGCCAGCAGCCAAGACCGGGACAGGGGGATTGAGCAGTTCTTC; cdr3_aa: CASSQDRDRGIEQFF
v_call: TRBV28; clone_size: NA; d_call: TRBD1; j_call: TRBJ2-5; cdr3_nt: TGTGCCAGCAGTTCCCCGACAGGGTGGGAGACCCAGTACTTC; cdr3_aa: CASSSPTGWETQYF
v_call: TRBV12-3/TRBV12-4; clone_size: few; d_call: NA; j_call: TRBJ1-2; cdr3_nt: TGTGCCAGCAGTTTAGGACTGGGGTATGGCTACACCTTC; cdr3_aa: CASSLGLGYGYTF
v_call: TRBV14; clone_size: NA; d_call: NA; j_call: TRBJ1-1; cdr3_nt: TGTGCCAGCAGACCCGGACGGTGGAACACTGAAGCTTTCTTT; cdr3_aa: CASRPGRWNTEAFF
v_call: TRBV19; clone_size: few; d_call: NA; j_call: TRBJ1-1; cdr3_nt: TGTGCCAGTTCCGGATGGGAAGGGGCAAGGCCCACTGAAGCTTTCTTT; cdr3_aa: CASSGWEGARPTEAFF
v_call: TRBV27; clone_size: NA; d_call: TRBD2; j_call: TRBJ2-3; cdr3_nt: TGTGCCAGCAGTTTGGTTCGAGCGGGGGTATCCGGGCCAGATACGCAGTATTTT; cdr3_aa: CASSLVRAGVSGPDTQYF
v_call: TRBV4-2; clone_size: once; d_call: TRBD1; j_call: TRBJ1-3; cdr3_nt: TGTGCCAGCAGCCAGGAAGTGGGACAGTTCTCTGGAAACACCATATATTTT; cdr3_aa: CASSQEVGQFSGNTIYF
v_call: TRBV28; clone_size: few; d_call: NA; j_call: TRBJ1-1; cdr3_nt: TGTGCCAGCAGTATACCCCCGAGCGTCACTGAAGCTTTCTTT; cdr3_aa: CASSIPPSVTEAFF
v_call: TRBV10-2; clone_size: few; d_call: NA; j_call: TRBJ2-1; cdr3_nt: TGCGCCAGCAGTGCGACTAGGAATGAGCAGTTCTTC; cdr3_aa: CASSATRNEQFF
v_call: TRBV5-1; clone_size: NA; d_call: NA; j_call: TRBJ2-2; cdr3_nt: TGCGCCAGCAGCCCCCCCCTTCGAGAGTTCACCGGGGAGCTGTTTTTT; cdr3_aa: CASSPPLREFTGELFF
v_call: TRBV10-3; clone_size: few; d_call: NA; j_call: TRBJ1-3; cdr3_nt: TGTGCCCTCGGGACACAAGGAAACACCATATATTTT; cdr3_aa: CALGTQGNTIYF
v_call: TRBV7-2; clone_size: few; d_call: TRBD1; j_call: TRBJ2-1; cdr3_nt: TGTGCCAGCACCCCTCGGGGACAGGGTTACAATGAGCAGTTCTTC; cdr3_aa: CASTPRGQGYNEQFF
v_call: TRBV3-1; clone_size: NA; d_call: NA; j_call: TRBJ1-1; cdr3_nt: TGTGCCAGCAGCCAACTATCCCTGCAGGGGCGGGTTGCTTTCTTT; cdr3_aa: CASSQLSLQGRVAFF
v_call: TRBV24-1; clone_size: NA; d_call: NA; j_call: TRBJ2-3; cdr3_nt: TGTGCCACCAGTGACCACAGGAGCACAGATACGCAGTATTTT; cdr3_aa: CATSDHRSTDTQYF
v_call: TRBV12-3/TRBV12-4; clone_size: NA; d_call: NA; j_call: TRBJ2-1; cdr3_nt: TGTGCCAGCAGTTTAATCCCGCAGGGCAATGAGCAGTTCTTC; cdr3_aa: CASSLIPQGNEQFF
v_call: TRBV4-3; clone_size: NA; d_call: TRBD1; j_call: TRBJ1-3; cdr3_nt: TGCGCCAGCAGCCACCTCGGGACAGCTGGAAACACCATATATTTT; cdr3_aa: CASSHLGTAGNTIYF
v_call: TRBV9; clone_size: NA; d_call: NA; j_call: TRBJ1-6; cdr3_nt: TGTGCCAGCAGCGGGAGACCGAGAAATTCACCCCTCCACTTT; cdr3_aa: CASSGRPRNSPLHF
v_call: TRBV28; clone_size: NA; d_call: NA; j_call: TRBJ1-1; cdr3_nt: TGTGCCAGCAGGTCATACAGGAACACTGAAGCTTTCTTT; cdr3_aa: CASRSYRNTEAFF
v_call: TRBV10-3; clone_size: few; d_call: NA; j_call: TRBJ1-2; cdr3_nt: TGTGCCATCAGCCCCGCGGACAGAGGCTATGGCTACACCTTC; cdr3_aa: CAISPADRGYGYTF
v_call: TRBV6-6; clone_size: once; d_call: NA; j_call: TRBJ1-5; cdr3_nt: TGTGCCAGCAGTTACTCGATAGGAAATCAGCCCCAGCATTTT; cdr3_aa: CASSYSIGNQPQHF
v_call: TRBV29-1; clone_size: few; d_call: TRBD1; j_call: TRBJ1-2; cdr3_nt: TGCAGCGTTGATGGGCCAGGGGGAGGCTATGGCTACACCTTC; cdr3_aa: CSVDGPGGGYGYTF
v_call: TRBV28; clone_size: few; d_call: NA; j_call: TRBJ1-5; cdr3_nt: TGTGCCAGCAGCAGGGGTGTGTGGCAGCCCCAGCATTTT; cdr3_aa: CASSRGVWQPQHF
v_call: TRBV24-1; clone_size: once; d_call: TRBD2; j_call: TRBJ2-1; cdr3_nt: TGTGCCACCAGTGATTCCCGGGGGGGCTCCTACAATGAGCAGTTCTTC; cdr3_aa: CATSDSRGGSYNEQFF
v_call: TRBV5-1; clone_size: NA; d_call: NA; j_call: TRBJ2-1; cdr3_nt: TGCGCCAGCAGCGGAAGGACAGTCGACAATGAGCAGTTCTTC; cdr3_aa: CASSGRTVDNEQFF
v_call: TRBV20-1; clone_size: NA; d_call: NA; j_call: TRBJ1-1; cdr3_nt: TGCAGTGCTAGAGTGGGGGGGAACACTGAAGCTTTCTTT; cdr3_aa: CSARVGGNTEAFF
v_call: TRBV27; clone_size: NA; d_call: NA; j_call: TRBJ1-1; cdr3_nt: TGTGCCAGCAGTTTAATACAGCACACTGAAGCTTTCTTT; cdr3_aa: CASSLIQHTEAFF
v_call: TRBV5-1; clone_size: NA; d_call: TRBD1; j_call: TRBJ1-2; cdr3_nt: TGCGCCAGCAGCTTGGAAAGGGGGCAAGCTAACTATGGCTACACCTTC; cdr3_aa: CASSLERGQANYGYTF
v_call: TRBV18; clone_size: few; d_call: NA; j_call: TRBJ1-3; cdr3_nt: TGTGCCAGCTCACCTCAAGGGGGAGGAAACACCATATATTTT; cdr3_aa: CASSPQGGGNTIYF
v_call: TRBV20-1; clone_size: NA; d_call: NA; j_call: TRBJ2-3; cdr3_nt: TGCAGTGCTAGAACGAAGGGACCAGATACGCAGTATTTT; cdr3_aa: CSARTKGPDTQYF
v_call: TRBV4-3; clone_size: NA; d_call: NA; j_call: TRBJ2-3; cdr3_nt: TGCGCCAGCAGCGATACAGGGCGCCTGCTAAATACGCAGTATTTT; cdr3_aa: CASSDTGRLLNTQYF
v_call: TRBV5-1; clone_size: NA; d_call: NA; j_call: TRBJ2-3; cdr3_nt: TGCGCCAGCAGCTTGGCCACGGCATCCCCAGATACGCAGTATTTT; cdr3_aa: CASSLATASPDTQYF
v_call: TRBV15; clone_size: few; d_call: TRBD1; j_call: TRBJ1-6; cdr3_nt: TGTGCCACCAGCAGGACAGGGATAGATTCACCCCTCCACTTT; cdr3_aa: CATSRTGIDSPLHF
v_call: TRBV11-2; clone_size: NA; d_call: NA; j_call: TRBJ2-2; cdr3_nt: TGTGCCAGCAGCGTTGACCCGAACACCGGGGAGCTGTTTTTT; cdr3_aa: CASSVDPNTGELFF
v_call: TRBV11-2; clone_size: NA; d_call: TRBD1; j_call: TRBJ1-5; cdr3_nt: TGTGCCAGCAGCCCCAGGACAGGGGAACAGCCCCAGCATTTT; cdr3_aa: CASSPRTGEQPQHF
v_call: TRBV9; clone_size: NA; d_call: NA; j_call: TRBJ1-2; cdr3_nt: TGTGCCAGCAGCGTGATGACGGATTCCTATGGCTACACCTTC; cdr3_aa: CASSVMTDSYGYTF
v_call: TRBV18; clone_size: NA; d_call: NA; j_call: TRBJ1-1; cdr3_nt: TGTGCCAGCTCACCGACCCAGGGGAACACTGAAGCTTTCTTT; cdr3_aa: CASSPTQGNTEAFF
v_call: TRBV2; clone_size: NA; d_call: TRBD1; j_call: TRBJ1-5; cdr3_nt: TGTGCCAGCCTGGGGGACAGTAATCAGCCCCAGCATTTT; cdr3_aa: CASLGDSNQPQHF
v_call: TRBV27; clone_size: NA; d_call: NA; j_call: TRBJ2-7; cdr3_nt: TGTGCCAGCAGTCCCGACAGGTGGATACGATACGAGCAGTACTTC; cdr3_aa: CASSPDRWIRYEQYF
v_call: TRBV25-1; clone_size: few; d_call: TRBD1; j_call: TRBJ1-6; cdr3_nt: TGTGCCAGCAGTGAGTACCCGGACAGGAAGCATAATTCACCCCTCCACTTT; cdr3_aa: CASSEYPDRKHNSPLHF
v_call: TRBV4-2; clone_size: few; d_call: NA; j_call: TRBJ1-2; cdr3_nt: TGTGCCAGCAGCCAAGAGCTCAGGGGTATCTATGGCTACACCTTC; cdr3_aa: CASSQELRGIYGYTF
v_call: TRBV5-5; clone_size: many; d_call: NA; j_call: TRBJ1-2; cdr3_nt: TGTGCCAGCAGCTTGTCCGGGGATGGGGTCTATGGCTACACCTTC; cdr3_aa: CASSLSGDGVYGYTF
v_call: TRBV7-8; clone_size: NA; d_call: NA; j_call: TRBJ1-5; cdr3_nt: TGTGCCAGCAGTTTCACAGGGACGAATCAGCCCCAGCATTTT; cdr3_aa: CASSFTGTNQPQHF
v_call: TRBV9; clone_size: NA; d_call: TRBD1; j_call: TRBJ2-7; cdr3_nt: TGTGCCAGCAGCGCGCGGACAGGGGGCGAGAGAGGCGAGCAGTACTTC; cdr3_aa: CASSARTGGERGEQYF
v_call: TRBV3-1; clone_size: NA; d_call: TRBD1; j_call: TRBJ1-6; cdr3_nt: TGTGCCAGCAGCCCCTGGGACAGGTCAAATTCACCCCTCCACTTT; cdr3_aa: CASSPWDRSNSPLHF
v_call: TRBV20-1; clone_size: medium-sized; d_call: TRBD1; j_call: TRBJ1-2; cdr3_nt: TGCAGTGCTAGGGCCCCGGGACAGGGCTATGGCTACACCTTC; cdr3_aa: CSARAPGQGYGYTF
v_call: TRBV5-1; clone_size: few; d_call: NA; j_call: TRBJ1-3; cdr3_nt: TGCGCCAGCAGCTTGCTGGGGGAAGGCGGAAACACCATATATTTT; cdr3_aa: CASSLLGEGGNTIYF
v_call: TRBV7-9; clone_size: medium-sized; d_call: NA; j_call: TRBJ1-5; cdr3_nt: TGTGCCAGCAGCTCGCTGGCGGGGCTTCAGCCCCAGCATTTT; cdr3_aa: CASSSLAGLQPQHF